A single sample is the source of the 20 T cell receptor beta chains below, sequenced in a study of shared clonotypes between healthy human individuals. The repertoire was sequenced with immunoSEQ multiplex PCR; TCRdb's copy has only in-frame clones and lacks some. The repertoire consists of some 2,100,000 clones, with approximately 96% occurring once and the leading ten covering less than 0.15%. Sample: naive CD4+ T cells sorted from blood. Subset here: CD45RA+ positively selected. All receptors derive from a young man in good health.

Worth noting for this clone: Additional DNA sequences in this sample encode the identical CDR3. This chain uses TRBV6-5 with TRBJ1-6; D not resolved. The CDR3 length is 12 residues. Trimming stripped 5 bases from V and 9 bases from J, with 8 bases between. The germline gives CDR1 MNHEY, CDR2 SVGAGI. CDR3: CASSLRGSPLHF. CDR3 sequence (DNA): TGTGCCAGCAGTCTTCGAGGTTCACCCCTCCACTTT.

The genes are TRBV27 and TRBJ2-2; D is unclear. This CDR3 has 14 residues. CDR1 and CDR2 from the germline V gene are MNHEY and SMNVEV (reference sequence). V was cut by 6 bases and J by 1 base, with 9 bases left in between. The CDR3 DNA sequence: TGTGCCAGCAGCCGCGGACGGAACACCGGGGAGCTGTTTTTT. The encoded protein is CASSRGRNTGELFF.

The rearrangement uses TRBV18 and TRBJ2-4, with 9 nucleotides matching TRBD2. Per the germline V gene, CDR1 is KGHSH and CDR2 is LQKENI. Unmatched junction bases numbered 6, after V lost 1 base and J lost 5 bases. The CDR3 runs to 16 residues. The CDR3 DNA follows: TGTGCCAGCTCACCACGGGGACTAGCCGTACAAAACATTCAGTACTTC. Encoded protein: CASSPRGLAVQNIQYF.

The chain combines TRBV4-2 with TRBJ2-1, with 13 bases that match TRBD2. The CDR3 extends over 18 amino acids. Germline CDR1 reads LGHNA; CDR2 reads YNFKEQ. With 0 bases clipped from V and 1 base from J, the junction kept 3 bases outside the gene matches. The CDR3 DNA reads TGTGCCAGCAGCCAAGAGACTAGCGGGGGGCCATCCTACAATGAGCAGTTCTTC. It specifies CASSQETSGGPSYNEQFF.

About this clone itself: Other DNA sequences from this sample encode an identical CDR3 as well. V is TRBV10-3 and J is TRBJ2-5; 8 bases line up with TRBD1. The CDR3 has 14 amino acids. Germline CDR1 ENHRY, CDR2 SYGVKD. J was trimmed by 2 bases and V by 8 bases; bases with no gene match: 7. Here the CDR3 DNA reads TGTGCCATCCGTCCCGGGACAGGACAAGAGACCCAGTACTTC. Translation: CAIRPGTGQETQYF.

The chain links TRBV7-3 to TRBJ2-5, with D maybe TRBD2 (5 bases). V lost 1 base and J 4 bases, leaving 16 bases between the germline ends. The CDR3 is 16 amino acids. Germline-derived CDR1 and CDR2 are SGHTA and FQGTGA. The CDR3 bases are TGTGCCAGCAGCTTAAGGGGAGACAACCGGGCAGAGACCCAGTACTTC. Its protein product is CASSLRGDNRAETQYF.

The V gene is TRBV27, the J gene TRBJ2-3, with D unclear. The CDR3 has 17 amino acids. Germline CDR1 reads MNHEY; CDR2 reads SMNVEV (reference sequence). The germline V and J ends were trimmed by 1 base and 5 bases, with 19 bases remaining between them. CDR3 protein: CASSLLGGRSPIDTQYF. CDR3 DNA sequence: TGTGCCAGCAGTTTATTAGGCGGCAGGTCTCCGATAGATACGCAGTATTTT.

The chain links TRBV18 to TRBJ2-7, with 8 nucleotides matching TRBD2. The J segment lost 4 bases and the V segment lost 6 bases, leaving 8 bases of the junction unmatched. CDR3 length: 14 amino acids. Germline loops: CDR1 KGHSH, CDR2 LQKENI. Here the CDR3 DNA reads TGTGCCAGCTCCGTCTCAGCGGGAGAGTACGAGCAGTACTTC. Translating it yields CASSVSAGEYEQYF.

This chain links TRBV18 with TRBJ1-1; no clear D gene. Germline lookup yields CDR1 KGHSH and CDR2 LQKENI. The CDR3 sequence is 13 residues long. With 6 bases removed from V and 1 base from J, the gap between germline ends came to 9 bases. In DNA, the CDR3 is TGTGCCAGCTCCCGGGTTGGGAACACTGAAGCTTTCTTT. Its translation: CASSRVGNTEAFF.

The J gene is TRBJ2-5, the V gene TRBV5-8, with D perhaps matching TRBD1 (6 bases). Germline values: CDR1 SGHTS, CDR2 YDEGEE. The CDR3 is 16 residues long. V was cut by 3 bases and J by 0 bases, with 15 bases left in between. CDR3 amino acids: CASSYGQTVYQETQYF. The CDR3 nucleotides read TGTGCCAGCAGCTATGGACAGACCGTTTACCAAGAGACCCAGTACTTC.

The rearrangement uses TRBV7-9 and TRBJ1-5, with a possible D match to TRBD1 (6 bases). V was cut by 5 bases and J by 6 bases, with 14 bases left in between. Germline V gene sequence: CDR1 SEHNR, CDR2 FQNEAQ (reference sequence). The CDR3 runs 14 residues. The CDR3 nucleotides are TGTGCCAGCAGCCCACAGGGTCGAGCTCAGCCCCAGCATTTT. Translating gives CASSPQGRAQPQHF.

The rearrangement uses TRBV5-4 and TRBJ1-4; D ambiguous. The V end was cut by 1 base, the J end by 5 bases, with 9 bases between. Germline-derived CDR1 and CDR2 are SGHNT and YYREEE (reference sequence). The CDR3 length is 14 residues. As DNA, the CDR3 is TGTGCCAGCAGCTTGCCTCCCCCCAATGAAAAACTGTTTTTT. Amino acid sequence: CASSLPPPNEKLFF.

V gene TRBV6-1 combines with J gene TRBJ2-7; 9 bases map to TRBD1. Trimming took 5 bases from V and 2 from J; bases not matched to a gene: 7. The germline V gene has CDR1 MNHNS and CDR2 SASEGT. The CDR3 runs 15 residues. The CDR3, as DNA: TGTGCCAGCAGTCCAACAGGGGGCGCGGCCTACGAGCAGTACTTC. This translates into CASSPTGGAAYEQYF.

This chain uses TRBV7-2 with TRBJ2-1; unclear D gene. V lost 3 bases and J lost 0, with 9 bases in between. This CDR3 contains 15 residues. Germline-derived CDR1 and CDR2 are SGHTA and FQGNSA. The DNA for the CDR3 is TGTGCCAGCAGCTTCGTCGGAGCCTCCTACAATGAGCAGTTCTTC. Translated: CASSFVGASYNEQFF.

V gene TRBV30 combines with J gene TRBJ1-3; no reliable D call. The germline V gene encodes CDR1 GTSNPN and CDR2 SVGIG (reference sequence). Trimming removed 2 bases at V and 0 bases at J, with 14 bases between. The CDR3 extends over 16 amino acids. CDR3 amino acids: CAWSPPFIVSGNTIYF. DNA of the CDR3: TGTGCCTGGAGTCCCCCCTTCATCGTCTCTGGAAACACCATATATTTT.

The rearrangement joins TRBV7-9 to TRBJ2-1; D not resolved. The CDR3 sequence is 12 residues long. Germline CDR1 reads SEHNR; CDR2 reads FQNEAQ (reference sequence). The V gene lost 4 bases and the J gene lost 7 bases, with 8 bases spanning the gap. CDR3 region: CASSSSVNEQFF. CDR3 coding DNA: TGTGCCAGCAGCTCGTCGGTTAATGAGCAGTTCTTC.

V and J are TRBV4-2 and TRBJ2-2; 7 nucleotides align to TRBD2. CDR1 is LGHNA and CDR2 is YNFKEQ in the germline V gene. The CDR3 is made up of 15 amino acids. V shed 0 bases, J shed 13 bases, and the junction held 11 bases outside the gene matches. CDR3 DNA: TGTGCCAGCAGCCAAGATAGGCTAGCGGTGGGGACGCTGTTTTTT. Protein product: CASSQDRLAVGTLFF.

The chain is built from TRBV5-4 and TRBJ2-3; D remains unclear. Germline V gene data show CDR1 as SGHNT and CDR2 as YYREEE (reference sequence). This CDR3 has 13 residues. V was trimmed by 1 base and J by 6 bases, leaving 9 bases between them. CDR3 bases: TGTGCCAGCAGCTTGTGGACCTCGGATACGCAGTATTTT. It translates to CASSLWTSDTQYF.

CDR3 nucleotide sequence: TGCGCCAGCAGCTTCTATTCGGGACAGAGAGACACCGGGGAGCTGTTTTTT. This sequence encodes CASSFYSGQRDTGELFF. V and J are TRBV5-1 and TRBJ2-2; 7 nucleotides agree with TRBD1. The germline V gene encodes CDR1 SGHRS and CDR2 YFSETQ. This CDR3 region has 17 residues. Trimming removed 2 bases from V and 3 bases from J; junction bases left unmatched: 10.

The V gene is TRBV7-9, the J gene TRBJ1-2; 8 bases match TRBD1. CDR1 and CDR2 (germline): SEHNR, FQNEAQ (reference sequence). This CDR3 region has 14 residues. V lost 3 bases to trimming and J lost 3 bases; unmatched junction nucleotides: 3. The CDR3 region has the DNA TGTGCCAGCAGCTTTCCACAGGGGGACTATGGCTACACCTTC. It translates to CASSFPQGDYGYTF.